Sequencing of this T cell receptor beta chain was carried out in a study of identical twins. General study findings and limits: With beta out-of-frame sequences, excess sharing by twins was weaker.

This CDR3 is built from 13 residues. V was shortened by 1 base and J by 9 bases, with 10 bases between the two germline ends. Germline CDR1 reads SGHTA; CDR2 reads FQGNSA. TCRdb re-derived calls from the 5' RACE reads in MiXCR, one entry per CDR3 protein. The sample has 400,000 to 600,000 distinct CDR3 sequences; under 25% are singletons. Remarks on this clonotype: The antigen is not known.

The sample was also reused in another study, on yellow fever vaccine responses in identical twins.

Sequences were obtained from CD4+ T cells sorted from blood. The sequence derives from a woman between 18 and 30 years old in good health. V and J are TRBV7-2 and TRBJ2-1, with D possibly being TRBD1 (5 bases). The CDR3 reads CASSLGWGGEQFF. The CDR3 region has the DNA TGTGCCAGCAGCTTAGGATGGGGCGGTGAGCAGTTCTTC.